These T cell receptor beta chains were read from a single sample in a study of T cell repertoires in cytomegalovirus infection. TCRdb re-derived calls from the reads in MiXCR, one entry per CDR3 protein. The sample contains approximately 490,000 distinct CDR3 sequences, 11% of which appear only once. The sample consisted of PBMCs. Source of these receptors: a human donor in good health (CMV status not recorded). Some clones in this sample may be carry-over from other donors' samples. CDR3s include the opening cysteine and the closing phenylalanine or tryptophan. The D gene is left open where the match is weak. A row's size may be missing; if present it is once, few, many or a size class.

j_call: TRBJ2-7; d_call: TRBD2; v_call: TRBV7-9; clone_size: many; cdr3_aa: CASSSLGLAGYEQYF; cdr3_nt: TGTGCCAGCAGCTCCTTGGGGCTAGCGGGGTACGAGCAGTACTTC
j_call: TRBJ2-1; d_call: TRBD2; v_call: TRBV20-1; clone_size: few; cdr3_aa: CSAPAGLADEQFF; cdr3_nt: TGCAGTGCCCCGGCGGGACTAGCGGATGAGCAGTTCTTC
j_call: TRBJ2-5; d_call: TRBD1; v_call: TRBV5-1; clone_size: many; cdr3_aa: CASSLVSGQAARYF; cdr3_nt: TGCGCCAGCAGCTTGGTCTCAGGACAGGCGGCCCGGTACTTC
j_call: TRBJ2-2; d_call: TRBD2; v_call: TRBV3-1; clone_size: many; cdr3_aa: CASSQVTAGGRTGELFF; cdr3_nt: TGTGCCAGCAGCCAAGTCACAGCGGGGGGGCGCACCGGGGAGCTGTTTTTT
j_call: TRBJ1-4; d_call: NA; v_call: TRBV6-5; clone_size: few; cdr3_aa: CASSSIGKGEKLFF; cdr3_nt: TGTGCCAGCAGTTCTATAGGGAAGGGGGAAAAACTGTTTTTT
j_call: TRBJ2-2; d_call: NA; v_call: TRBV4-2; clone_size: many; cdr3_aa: CASSPRSQNTGELFF; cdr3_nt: TGTGCCAGCAGCCCCAGGTCCCAGAACACCGGGGAGCTGTTTTTT
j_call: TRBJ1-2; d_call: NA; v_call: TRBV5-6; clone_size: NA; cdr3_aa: CASSLKGLVYTF; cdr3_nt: TGTGCCAGCAGCTTGAAGGGGTTGGTCTACACCTTC
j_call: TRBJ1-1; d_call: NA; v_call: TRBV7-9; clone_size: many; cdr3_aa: CASSLIADTEAFF; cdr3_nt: TGTGCCAGCAGCCTCATCGCGGACACTGAAGCTTTCTTT
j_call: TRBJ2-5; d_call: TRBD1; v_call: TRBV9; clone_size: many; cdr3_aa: CASSAGQGSEETQYF; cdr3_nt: TGTGCCAGCAGCGCGGGACAGGGGTCCGAAGAGACCCAGTACTTC
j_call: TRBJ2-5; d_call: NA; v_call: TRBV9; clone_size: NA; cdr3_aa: CASSVGDGPQETQYF; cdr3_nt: TGTGCCAGCAGCGTAGGGGACGGTCCCCAGGAGACCCAGTACTTC
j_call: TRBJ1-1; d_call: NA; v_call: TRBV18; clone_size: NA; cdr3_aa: CASSPRMGGTEAFF; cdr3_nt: TGTGCCAGCTCACCACGGATGGGAGGGACTGAAGCTTTCTTT
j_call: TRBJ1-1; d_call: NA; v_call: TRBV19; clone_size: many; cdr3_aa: CASRGDSELSTEAFF; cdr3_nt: TGTGCCAGTAGAGGTGACAGCGAACTCAGCACTGAAGCTTTCTTT
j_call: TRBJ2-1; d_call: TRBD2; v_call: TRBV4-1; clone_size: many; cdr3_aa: CASSQRLAGGLNEQFF; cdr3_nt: TGCGCCAGCAGCCAACGACTAGCGGGAGGGCTAAATGAGCAGTTCTTC
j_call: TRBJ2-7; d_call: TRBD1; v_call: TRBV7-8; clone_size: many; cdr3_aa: CASSSGQGEEQYF; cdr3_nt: TGTGCCAGCAGCTCGGGACAGGGTGAAGAGCAGTACTTC
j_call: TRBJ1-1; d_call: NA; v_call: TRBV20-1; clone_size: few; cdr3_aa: CSASGTENTEAFF; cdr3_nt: TGCAGTGCTTCCGGGACGGAGAACACTGAAGCTTTCTTT
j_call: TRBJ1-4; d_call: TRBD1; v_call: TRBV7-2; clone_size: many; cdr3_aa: CASSRGQANEKLFF; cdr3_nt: TGTGCCAGCAGTCGAGGACAGGCGAATGAAAAACTGTTTTTT
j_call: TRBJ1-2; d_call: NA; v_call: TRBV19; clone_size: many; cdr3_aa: CASSGGRTVSGYTF; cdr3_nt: TGTGCCAGTAGTGGGGGACGGACAGTAAGTGGCTACACCTTC
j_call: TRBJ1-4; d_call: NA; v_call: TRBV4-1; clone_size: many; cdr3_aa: CASSQDPTVPGGKLFF; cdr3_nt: TGCGCCAGCAGCCAAGATCCGACAGTCCCCGGGGGAAAACTGTTTTTT
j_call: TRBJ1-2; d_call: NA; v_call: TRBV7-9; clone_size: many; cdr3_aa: CASTSSDRDYGYTF; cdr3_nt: TGTGCCAGCACCTCGTCGGACCGGGACTATGGCTACACCTTC
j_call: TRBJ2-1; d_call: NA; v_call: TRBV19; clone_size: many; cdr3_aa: CASSYQSSYNEQFF; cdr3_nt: TGTGCCAGTAGCTATCAGAGCTCCTACAATGAGCAGTTCTTC
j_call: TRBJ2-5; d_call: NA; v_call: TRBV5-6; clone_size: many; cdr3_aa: CASSLGRGGGAETQYF; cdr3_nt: TGTGCCAGCAGCTTAGGACGTGGGGGGGGCGCGGAGACCCAGTACTTC
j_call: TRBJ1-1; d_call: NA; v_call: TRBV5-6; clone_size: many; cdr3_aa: CASSDRDLPNTEAFF; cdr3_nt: TGTGCCAGCAGCGACCGGGACTTACCGAACACTGAAGCTTTCTTT
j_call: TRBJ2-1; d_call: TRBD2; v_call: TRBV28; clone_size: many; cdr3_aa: CASSGLAGMSYNEQFF; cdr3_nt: TGTGCCAGCAGTGGGCTAGCGGGAATGTCCTACAATGAGCAGTTCTTC
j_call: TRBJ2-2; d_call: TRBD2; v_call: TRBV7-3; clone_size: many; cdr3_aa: CASSSRGTSSGGELFF; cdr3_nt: TGTGCCAGCAGCTCCCGGGGGACTAGCTCTGGCGGGGAGCTGTTTTTT
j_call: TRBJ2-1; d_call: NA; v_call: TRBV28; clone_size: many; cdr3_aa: CASSWGESSYNEQFF; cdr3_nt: TGTGCCAGCAGTTGGGGGGAATCCTCCTACAATGAGCAGTTCTTC